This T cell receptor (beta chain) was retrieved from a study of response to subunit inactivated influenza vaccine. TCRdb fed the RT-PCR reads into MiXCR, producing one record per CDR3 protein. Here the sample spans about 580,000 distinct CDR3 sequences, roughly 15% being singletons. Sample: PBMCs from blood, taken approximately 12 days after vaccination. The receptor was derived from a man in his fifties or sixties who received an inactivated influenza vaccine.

This CDR3 reads CSARTQTGSEAFF. CDR3 nucleotides: TGCAGTGCTAGAACCCAGACAGGGTCTGAAGCTTTCTTT. The rearrangement joins TRBV20-1 to TRBJ1-1; 7 nucleotides match TRBD1. This CDR3 is built from 13 residues. Germline CDR1 reads DFQATT; CDR2 reads SNEGSKA (reference sequence). Trimming cost V 2 bases and J 6 bases; bases outside gene matches: 6.